This is a list of T cell receptor beta chains from one sample in a study of cytomegalovirus exposure and HLA in healthy donors. Assay: immunoSEQ multiplex PCR; the TCRdb copy retains only in-frame clones and omits some. The sample yields fewer than 250,000 clones, around 81% seen once. Sequenced input: PBMCs. The receptors were sampled from a man younger than 35 in good health and CMV-seronegative. CDR3s include the opening cysteine and the closing phenylalanine or tryptophan. D genes are given only for firm matches. Size is stated for part of the rows, as once, few or many counts, or as a class when the clone is expanded.

TRBD1,.,TRBJ2-2,13,TRBV7-7,CASSRTGFGELFF,TGTGCTAGCAGCCGGACAGGTTTCGGGGAGCTGTTTTTT
.,few,TRBJ1-1,15,TRBV9,CASSPSGGLNTEAFF,TGTGCCAGCAGCCCCAGTGGGGGCTTGAACACTGAAGCTTTCTTT
TRBD1,.,TRBJ2-7,15,TRBV27,CASSLMTGGIGQQYF,TGTGCCAGCAGTTTAATGACAGGGGGAATCGGCCAGCAGTACTTC
TRBD2,.,TRBJ2-2,15,TRBV27,CASRLAGGPPGELFF,TGTGCCAGCAGGCTAGCGGGGGGGCCTCCCGGGGAGCTGTTTTTT
TRBD1,.,TRBJ2-1,16,TRBV7-9,CASSLEAGGNYNEQFF,TGTGCCAGCAGCTTAGAGGCAGGGGGTAACTACAATGAGCAGTTCTTC
.,.,TRBJ2-3,15,TRBV7-2,CASSLAVTRADTQYF,TGTGCCAGCAGCTTAGCAGTGACTAGGGCAGATACGCAGTATTTT
TRBD2,few,TRBJ2-7,13,TRBV6-5,CASSLGTSDEQYF,TGTGCCAGCAGTCTCGGGACTAGCGACGAGCAGTACTTC
TRBD2,.,TRBJ2-7,15,TRBV7-8,CASSSQRDWDYEQYF,TGTGCCAGCAGCTCTCAGCGGGACTGGGACTACGAGCAGTACTTC
TRBD2,.,TRBJ2-1,16,TRBV15,CATSRDRAGSGNPLFF,TGTGCCACCAGCAGAGATAGAGCGGGATCGGGTAATCCCTTGTTCTTC
TRBD2,.,TRBJ2-5,15,TRBV5-1,CASSIGLRGQETQYF,TGCGCCAGCAGCATAGGACTGCGGGGGCAAGAGACCCAGTACTTC
TRBD1,.,TRBJ1-1,17,TRBV4-2,CASSLRQGASMNTEAFF,TGTGCCAGCAGCCTAAGACAGGGGGCGAGCATGAACACTGAAGCTTTCTTT
.,.,TRBJ1-4,15,TRBV5-1,CASSPRGVMDEKLFF,TGCGCCAGCAGCCCCCGCGGCGTTATGGATGAAAAACTGTTTTTT
.,.,TRBJ1-5,15,TRBV19,CASCKLGAGDQPQHF,TGTGCCAGTTGCAAGTTGGGGGCAGGGGATCAGCCCCAGCATTTT
.,.,TRBJ2-7,14,TRBV30,CALGAREWGYEQYF,TGTGCTCTGGGGGCGCGGGAGTGGGGCTACGAGCAGTACTTC